The subject of this entry is one T cell receptor beta chain. This clonotype was counted between two and nine times. The specificity of this receptor is unknown. Base quality data are lacking; no much larger clone is found one base away. Systemically healthy Caucasian individuals from Russia, 35 to 50 in total and aged about 6 to 100 years, were included as donors. Each donor gave ten milliliters of peripheral blood, collected into EDTA-treated Vacutainer tubes. Ficoll-Paque density-gradient centrifugation was used to isolate PBMCs, with at least 7 million per sample. Trizol reagent was used to extract total RNA from the PBMCs, yielding at least 5.5 micrograms per sample. For every donor, an aliquot of PBMCs went through flow cytometry to measure the percentages of naive CD45RAhigh/CD27high T cells. The sample is drawn from a study of blood T cells in healthy people across ages (dated by TCRdb to 2013 to 2016). General notes on the study: In model experiments, template switching captured about one uniquely barcoded TCR beta cDNA molecule for every two T cells. The donors were divided into four age groups: young (average roughly 15 years), middle-aged (about 40), aged (under 70) and long-lived (82). To avoid experimental bias, donors of different ages were randomly spread across the sequencing lanes. Age-related changes in TCR beta repertoire diversity were measured in the study by deep sequencing normalized with unique cDNA molecular identifiers. Two additional independent replicas of 1 million unique cDNA reads from the same blood draw were analyzed for two donors (one aged 18 to 30 and one aged 80 or older).

Per the germline V gene (reference sequence), MNHEY is the CDR1 and SMNVEV is the CDR2. Reading from cysteine to phenylalanine, the CDR3 counts 13 amino acids. CDR3 DNA only is kept here, 39 bases in frame from base 1. A distance of 11 bases separates the germline ends of V and J, which lose 3 bases and 6 bases respectively. Results the study describes overall, beyond this receptor: The percentage of naive T cells measured by flow cytometry correlated strongly with observed TCR beta diversity. Conclusive comparison of naive and antigen-experienced compartments was prevented by the profiling of bulk unsorted PBMCs. Total diversity estimates from one million sequenced T cells were considered lower bounds and underestimates. Observed TCR beta diversity per million T cells fell roughly linearly with age, and a significant reduction was already apparent by age around 39. Compared with the aged group, the long-lived group had more naive CD4+ T cells, fewer expanded clones and increased TCR diversity, suggesting age selection. Donor CMV infection status was unknown, potentially confounding age-related changes in expanded clonotypes.

Libraries were prepared through 5' RACE. TCRdb lists the instrument as Illumina HiSeq 2500. The second PCR ran for about 7 to 11 cycles and used a J-beta primer mix along with a sample-barcoded 5' primer. Each TCR beta cDNA molecule received a unique molecular identifier from a template-switch 5' adaptor carrying 12 random nucleotides. At least 2.5 million CDR3-containing paired-end reads were obtained from each sample. First-strand cDNA synthesis was performed from all RNA using the Mint cDNA synthesis kit, with priming by a TRBC-specific oligonucleotide. Following uracil-DNA glycosylase treatment, a first 18-cycle PCR with universal primers M1SS and BC2_uni_R was performed on all cDNA. As for how the authors treated the data: For normalization, 1 million high-quality reads were randomly selected from each sample, with every read carrying a distinct molecular identifier. Reads sharing molecular identifiers were discarded rather than binned into consensus sequences. MiTCR, with a Q25 quality threshold and the strictest error-elimination algorithm, was used for CDR3 identification, clonotype clustering and error correction. A nonparametric unseen species model using Euler transformation provided a lower-bound estimate of total TCR beta diversity. TCRdb handled the public reads itself, with Q25 trimming in fastp and clone calling in MiXCR, and kept productive beta chains. One record per CDR3 amino acid sequence lists the most common genes and DNA. The V and J calls, along with clone size, are taken from TCRdb and not from the paper's own processing. For this sample there are around 1,700,000 distinct CDR3 sequences; over 25% appear just once. The ten largest clones add up to more than 6% of the sample.

Specimen: blood. This clonotype originated in a woman between 25 and 40 years old in good health. The V and J genes are TRBV27 and TRBJ1-2; the D gene identity is not certain. The DNA sequence is TGTGCCAGCAGTTTGAACCCGGCGAATGGCTACACCTTC. Its translation reads: CASSLNPANGYTF.